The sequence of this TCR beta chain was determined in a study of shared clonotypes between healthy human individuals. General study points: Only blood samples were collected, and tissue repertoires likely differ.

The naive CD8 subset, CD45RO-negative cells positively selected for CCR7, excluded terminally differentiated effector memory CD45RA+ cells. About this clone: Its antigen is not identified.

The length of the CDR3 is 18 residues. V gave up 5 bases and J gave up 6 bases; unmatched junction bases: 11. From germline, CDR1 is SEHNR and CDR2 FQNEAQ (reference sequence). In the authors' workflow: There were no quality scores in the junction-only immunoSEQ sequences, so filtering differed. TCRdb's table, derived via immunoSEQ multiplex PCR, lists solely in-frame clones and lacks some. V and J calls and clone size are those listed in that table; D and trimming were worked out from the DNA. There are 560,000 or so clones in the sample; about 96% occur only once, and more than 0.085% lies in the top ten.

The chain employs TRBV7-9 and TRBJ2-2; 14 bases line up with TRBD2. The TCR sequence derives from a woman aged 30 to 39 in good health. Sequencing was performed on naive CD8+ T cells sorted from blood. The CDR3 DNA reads TGTGCCAGCAGCCCCGGGACTAGCGGGAGTGTTTTCGCCGGGGAGCTGTTTTTT. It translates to CASSPGTSGSVFAGELFF.